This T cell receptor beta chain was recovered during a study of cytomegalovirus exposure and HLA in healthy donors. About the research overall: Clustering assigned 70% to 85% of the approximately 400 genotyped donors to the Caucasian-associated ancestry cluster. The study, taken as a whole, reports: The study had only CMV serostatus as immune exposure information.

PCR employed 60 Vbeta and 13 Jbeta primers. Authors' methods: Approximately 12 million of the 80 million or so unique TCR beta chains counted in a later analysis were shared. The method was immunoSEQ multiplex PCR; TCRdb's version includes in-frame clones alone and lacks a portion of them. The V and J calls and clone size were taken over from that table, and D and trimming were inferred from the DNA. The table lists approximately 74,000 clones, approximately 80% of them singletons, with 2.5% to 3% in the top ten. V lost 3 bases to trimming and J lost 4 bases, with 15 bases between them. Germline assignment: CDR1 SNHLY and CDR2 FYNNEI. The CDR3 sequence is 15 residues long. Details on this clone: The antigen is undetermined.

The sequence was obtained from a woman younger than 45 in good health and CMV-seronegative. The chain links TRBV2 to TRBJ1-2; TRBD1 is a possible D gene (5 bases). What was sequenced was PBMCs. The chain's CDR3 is CASSDNFRGSYGYTF. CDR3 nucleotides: TGTGCCAGCAGTGATAATTTTAGGGGAAGCTATGGCTACACCTTC.